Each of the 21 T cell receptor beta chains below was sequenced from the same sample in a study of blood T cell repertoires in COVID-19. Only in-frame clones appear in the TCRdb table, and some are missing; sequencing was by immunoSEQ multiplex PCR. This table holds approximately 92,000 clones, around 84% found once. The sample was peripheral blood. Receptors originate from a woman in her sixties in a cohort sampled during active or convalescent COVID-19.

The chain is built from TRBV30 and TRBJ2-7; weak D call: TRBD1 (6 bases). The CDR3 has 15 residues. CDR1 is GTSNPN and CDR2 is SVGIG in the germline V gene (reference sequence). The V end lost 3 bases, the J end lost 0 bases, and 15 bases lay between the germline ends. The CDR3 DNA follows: TGTGCCTGGAGAGAACAGGGCCGGAGCTCCTACGAGCAGTACTTC. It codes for CAWREQGRSSYEQYF.

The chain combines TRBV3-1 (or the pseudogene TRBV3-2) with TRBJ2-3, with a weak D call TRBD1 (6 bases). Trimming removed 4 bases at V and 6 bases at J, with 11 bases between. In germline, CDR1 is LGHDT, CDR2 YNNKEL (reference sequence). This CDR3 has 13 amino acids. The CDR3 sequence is CASSLTGRDTQYF. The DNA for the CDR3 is TGTGCCAGCAGCCTGACAGGACGGGATACGCAGTATTTT.

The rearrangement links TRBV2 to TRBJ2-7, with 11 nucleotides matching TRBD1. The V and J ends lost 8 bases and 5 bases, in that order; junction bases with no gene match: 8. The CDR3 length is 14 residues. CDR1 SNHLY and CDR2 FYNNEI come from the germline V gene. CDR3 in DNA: TGTGCCAGCGTGAGAGGACAGGGGGCGAACGAGCAGTACTTC. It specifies CASVRGQGANEQYF.

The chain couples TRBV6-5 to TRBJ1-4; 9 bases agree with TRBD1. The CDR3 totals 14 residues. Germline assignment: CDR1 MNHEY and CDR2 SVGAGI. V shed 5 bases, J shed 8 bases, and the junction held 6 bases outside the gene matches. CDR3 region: CASSQTGGREKLFF. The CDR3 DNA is TGTGCCAGCAGTCAGACAGGGGGTCGGGAAAAACTGTTTTTT.

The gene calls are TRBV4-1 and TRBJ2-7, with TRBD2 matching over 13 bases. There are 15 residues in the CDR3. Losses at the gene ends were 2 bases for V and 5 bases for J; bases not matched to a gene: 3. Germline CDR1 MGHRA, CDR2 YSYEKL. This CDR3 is CASSQTGTSGDEQYF. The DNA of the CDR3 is TGCGCCAGCAGCCAAACCGGGACTAGCGGGGACGAGCAGTACTTC.

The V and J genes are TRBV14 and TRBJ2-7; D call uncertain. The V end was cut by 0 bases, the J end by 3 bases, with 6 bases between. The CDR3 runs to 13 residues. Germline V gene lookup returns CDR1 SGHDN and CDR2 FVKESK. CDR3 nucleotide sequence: TGTGCCAGCAGCCAAGATCTAGGCTACGAGCAGTACTTC. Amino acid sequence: CASSQDLGYEQYF.

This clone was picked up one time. CDR3 region: CASSQPGQVHEKLFF. The CDR3 DNA follows: TGTGCCAGCAGCCAACCCGGACAGGTGCATGAAAAACTGTTTTTT. The chain recombines TRBV3-1 (or the pseudogene TRBV3-2) with TRBJ1-4; 7 nucleotides align to TRBD1. CDR1 is LGHDT, CDR2 YNNKEL, per germline (reference sequence). The CDR3 is 15 amino acids. The trim removed 2 bases at V and 6 bases at J, leaving 6 bases unmatched.

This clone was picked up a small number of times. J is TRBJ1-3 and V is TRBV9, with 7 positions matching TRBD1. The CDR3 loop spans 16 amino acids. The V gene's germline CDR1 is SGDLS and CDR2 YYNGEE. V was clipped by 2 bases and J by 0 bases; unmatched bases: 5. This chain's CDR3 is CASSVAGGNSGNTIYF. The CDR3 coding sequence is TGTGCCAGCAGCGTGGCAGGGGGAAACTCTGGAAACACCATATATTTT.

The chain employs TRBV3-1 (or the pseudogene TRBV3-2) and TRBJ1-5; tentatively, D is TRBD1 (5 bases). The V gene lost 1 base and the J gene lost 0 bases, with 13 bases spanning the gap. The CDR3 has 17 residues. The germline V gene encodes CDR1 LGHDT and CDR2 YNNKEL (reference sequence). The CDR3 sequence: CASSQVPRTNSNQPQHF. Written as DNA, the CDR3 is TGTGCCAGCAGCCAAGTCCCTCGGACAAATAGCAATCAGCCCCAGCATTTT.

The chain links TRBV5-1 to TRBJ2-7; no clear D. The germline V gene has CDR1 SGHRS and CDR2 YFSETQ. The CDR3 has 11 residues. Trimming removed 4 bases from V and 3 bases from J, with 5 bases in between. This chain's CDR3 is CASSISYEQYF. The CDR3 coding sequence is TGCGCCAGCAGCATCAGCTACGAGCAGTACTTC.

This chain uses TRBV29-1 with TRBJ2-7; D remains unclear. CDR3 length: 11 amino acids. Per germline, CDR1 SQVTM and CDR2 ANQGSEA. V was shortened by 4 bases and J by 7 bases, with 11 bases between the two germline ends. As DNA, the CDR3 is TGCAGCGTTGGACTCCACGGGGAGCAGTACTTC. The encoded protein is CSVGLHGEQYF.

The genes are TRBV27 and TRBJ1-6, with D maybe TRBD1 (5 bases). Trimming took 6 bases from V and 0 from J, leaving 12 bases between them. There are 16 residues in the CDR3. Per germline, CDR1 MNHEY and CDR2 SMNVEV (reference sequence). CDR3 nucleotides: TGTGCCAGCAGGCAGGGCGGGAGCTCCTATAATTCACCCCTCCACTTT. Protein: CASRQGGSSYNSPLHF.

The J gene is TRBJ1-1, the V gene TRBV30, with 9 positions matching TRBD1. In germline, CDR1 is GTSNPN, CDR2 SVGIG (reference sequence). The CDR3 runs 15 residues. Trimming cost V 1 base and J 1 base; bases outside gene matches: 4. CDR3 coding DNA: TGTGCCTGGAGTGGGTGGGACAGGGAGAACACTGAAGCTTTCTTT. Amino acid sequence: CAWSGWDRENTEAFF.

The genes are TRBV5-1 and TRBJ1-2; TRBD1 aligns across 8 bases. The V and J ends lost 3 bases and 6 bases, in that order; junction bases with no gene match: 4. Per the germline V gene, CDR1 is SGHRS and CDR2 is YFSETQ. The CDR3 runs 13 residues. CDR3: CASSSGQGNGYTF. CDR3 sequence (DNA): TGCGCCAGCAGCTCCGGACAGGGTAATGGCTACACCTTC.

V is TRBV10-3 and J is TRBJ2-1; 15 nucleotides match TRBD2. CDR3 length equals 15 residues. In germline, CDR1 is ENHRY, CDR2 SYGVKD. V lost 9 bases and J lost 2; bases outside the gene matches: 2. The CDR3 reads CAIRTSGGAYNEQFF. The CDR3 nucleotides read TGTGCCATACGGACTAGCGGGGGGGCCTACAATGAGCAGTTCTTC.

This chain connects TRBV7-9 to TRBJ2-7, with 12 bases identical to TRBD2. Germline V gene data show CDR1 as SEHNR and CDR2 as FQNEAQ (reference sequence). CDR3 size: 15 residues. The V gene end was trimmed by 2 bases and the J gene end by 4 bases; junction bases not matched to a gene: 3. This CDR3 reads CASSLMTSGSYEQYF. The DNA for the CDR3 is TGTGCCAGCAGCTTAATGACTAGCGGGAGTTACGAGCAGTACTTC.

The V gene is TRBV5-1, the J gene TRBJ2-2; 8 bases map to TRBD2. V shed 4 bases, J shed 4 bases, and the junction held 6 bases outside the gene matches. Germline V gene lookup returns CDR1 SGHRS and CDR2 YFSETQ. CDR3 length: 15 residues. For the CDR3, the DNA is TGCGCCAGCAGCGTGGTAGCGGGGTCCACCGGGGAGCTGTTTTTT. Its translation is CASSVVAGSTGELFF.

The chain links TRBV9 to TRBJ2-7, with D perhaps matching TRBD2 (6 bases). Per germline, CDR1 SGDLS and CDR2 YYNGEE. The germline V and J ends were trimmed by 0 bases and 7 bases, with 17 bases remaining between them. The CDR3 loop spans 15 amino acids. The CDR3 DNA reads TGTGCCAGCAGCGTAGGCCTGGGCGAGCGGGTAGAGCAGTACTTC. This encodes CASSVGLGERVEQYF.

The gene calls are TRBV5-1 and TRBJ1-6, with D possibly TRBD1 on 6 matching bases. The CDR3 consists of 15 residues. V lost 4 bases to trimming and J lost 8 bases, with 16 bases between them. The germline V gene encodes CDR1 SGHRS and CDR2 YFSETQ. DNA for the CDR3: TGCGCCAGCAGCCCTGGGGAGGGGGGGTATTCACCCCTCCACTTT. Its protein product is CASSPGEGGYSPLHF. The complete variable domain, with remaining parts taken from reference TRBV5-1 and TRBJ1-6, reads KAGVTQTPRYLIKTRGQQVTLSCSPISGHRSVSWYQQTPGQGLQFLFEYFSETQRNKGNFPGRFSGRQFSNSRSEMNVSTLELGDSALYLCASSPGEGGYSPLHFGNGTRLTVT.

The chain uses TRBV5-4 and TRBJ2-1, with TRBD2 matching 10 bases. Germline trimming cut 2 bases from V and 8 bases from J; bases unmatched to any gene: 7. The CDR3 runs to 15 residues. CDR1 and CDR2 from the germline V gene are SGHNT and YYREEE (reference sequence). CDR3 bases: TGTGCCAGCAGCTTTTTCGAGCGGGAGGGACATGAGCAGTTCTTC. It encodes CASSFFEREGHEQFF.

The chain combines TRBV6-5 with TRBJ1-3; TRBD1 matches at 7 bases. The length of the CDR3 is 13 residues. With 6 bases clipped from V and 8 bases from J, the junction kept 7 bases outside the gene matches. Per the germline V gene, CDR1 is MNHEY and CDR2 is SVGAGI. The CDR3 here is CASRATGWDTIYF. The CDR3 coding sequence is TGTGCCAGCAGGGCGACAGGGTGGGACACCATATATTTT.